Detailed here is one TCR beta chain. Its antigen remains unidentified. No base quality information exists; no much larger clone differs at one position. The immunoSEQ Assay, a bias-controlled multiplex PCR, was used to amplify TCRbeta CDR3 regions from genomic DNA. Per the authors' processing: Within the assay, amplification of reference gene primers was used to estimate how many nucleated cells each sample contained. To quantify the absolute abundance of each unique TCRbeta CDR3 rearrangement, sequence reads were collapsed and filtered. For each sample, productive Simpson clonality was calculated as the square root of Simpson's diversity index across productive rearrangements. TCRdb retrieved this table from immuneACCESS and kept in-frame rearrangements only. Not all clones are present; in checked studies, unresolved V genes account for under half, and no reason is known for the remainder. V and J calls plus clone size are reproduced from that table; the DNA served to infer D and trimming. For this sample there are 250,000 to 350,000 clones; approximately 85% appear just once. Of the sample, 0.7% to 0.9% falls within the top ten clones.

This record belongs to a study of blood T cell repertoires in COVID-19 (TCRdb year 2020). Study-level background: The collaborator samples originated in the United States, Italy and Spain and spanned the acute and convalescent phases of COVID-19. Subjects who had been exposed to COVID-19, were actively infected with it, or had recovered from it provided the deeply sampled blood TCRbeta repertoires that made up the dataset. Nearly every sample came with metadata listing a de-identified subject ID, COVID-19 status, age in years and sex. The material from the prospective study consisted of cDNA or gDNA derived from T cells, B-cell-depleted T cells, or PBMCs. The repertoires were released in a freely available public database intended as a resource for research on the immune response to SARS-CoV-2. The samples were drawn from two sources: the first 160 participants of the ongoing ImmuneRACE study, and 950 to 1,500 subjects contributed by 6 global collaborators. HLA class I and class II types, where available, came from metadata supplied by the sample provider rather than from assay-based typing. Here is what the overall study found, with its caveats: The quantity of clinical and demographic metadata differed by source and by participant and was supplied without curation.

One collaborating source in Seattle enrolled patients during active infection and followed them longitudinally through the course of disease. The collaborating institutions used their own protocols to collect whole blood in K2EDTA tubes. Collaborator samples were shipped for TCRbeta analysis as frozen whole blood, isolated PBMCs, or DNA extracted from either sample type. The receptor comes from a human donor with COVID-19, enrolled during active disease. The donor label of this sample is uncertain. The specimen sequenced was peripheral blood.

CDR3 sequence: CAISERTGEPQHF. The nucleotides read TGTGCCATCAGTGAGCGGACAGGGGAGCCCCAGCATTTT. The chain links TRBV10-3 with TRBJ1-5, and 9 junction bases match TRBD1. There are 13 amino acids in the CDR3, from cysteine to phenylalanine inclusive. Solely the CDR3 DNA is kept, with 39 bases framed from the first base. The V end gives up 2 bases and the J end 8 bases, leaving 1 base in the junction not matched to a gene. The CDR1 and CDR2 encoded by the germline V gene are ENHRY and SYGVKD.